This section outlines one T cell receptor (beta chain) sequence together with its context. The antigen remains undetermined. The entry originates in a study of OX40 agonist ivuxolimab in advanced cancers. Study-wide results and caveats: Some nonresponders additionally presented with little normalized T-cell clonal expansion.

Profiled with immunoSEQ multiplex PCR; TCRdb holds only in-frame clones, not every one. The data show around 60,000 clones, 70% to 90% seen once. Germline assignment: CDR1 LGHNA and CDR2 YSLEER. V lost 1 base and J lost 5; bases outside the gene matches: 10. CDR3 length: 18 residues. This chain connects TRBV4-3 to TRBJ2-1; 11 bases match TRBD2. This material consisted of CD4+ or CD8+ T cells sorted from blood, taken in a trial of the OX40 agonist ivuxolimab. This TCR was sampled from an adult with an advanced solid tumor such as melanoma, head and neck, liver or kidney cancer. The CDR3 coding sequence is TGCGCCAGCAGCCAAGCCGCCCATAGCGGGAGGGCCGACAATGAGCAGTTCTTC. It specifies CASSQAAHSGRADNEQFF.